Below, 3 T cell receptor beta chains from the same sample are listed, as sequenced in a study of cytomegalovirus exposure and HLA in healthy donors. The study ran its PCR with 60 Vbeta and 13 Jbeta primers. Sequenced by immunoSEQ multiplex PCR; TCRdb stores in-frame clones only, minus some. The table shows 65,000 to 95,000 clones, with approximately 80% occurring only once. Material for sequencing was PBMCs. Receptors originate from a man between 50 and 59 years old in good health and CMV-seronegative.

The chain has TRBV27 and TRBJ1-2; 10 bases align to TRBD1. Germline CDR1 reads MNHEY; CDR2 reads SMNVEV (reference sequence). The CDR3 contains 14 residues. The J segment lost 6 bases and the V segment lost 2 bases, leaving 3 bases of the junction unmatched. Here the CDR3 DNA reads TGTGCCAGCAGTTTACTCGGGACAGGGGATGGCTACACCTTC. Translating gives CASSLLGTGDGYTF.

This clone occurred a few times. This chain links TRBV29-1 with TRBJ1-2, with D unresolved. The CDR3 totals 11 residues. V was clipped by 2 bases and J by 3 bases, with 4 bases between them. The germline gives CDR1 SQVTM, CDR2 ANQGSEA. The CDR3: CSVERDYGYTF. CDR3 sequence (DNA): TGCAGCGTTGAAAGAGACTATGGCTACACCTTC.

In DNA form, the CDR3 reads TGTGCCAGCAGCACTCGCCAGGGGCGGAACACTGAAGCTTTCTTT. Protein sequence: CASSTRQGRNTEAFF. This chain joins TRBV6-1 and TRBJ1-1; D possibly corresponds to TRBD1 (6 bases). The germline CDR1 and CDR2 sequences are MNHNS and SASEGT. This CDR3 has 15 residues. Trimming shortened V by 6 bases and J by 1 base, and 15 bases separated the two germline ends.